This passage covers 32 T cell receptor beta chains from one sample sequenced in a study of T cell changes during pregnancy in multiple sclerosis. Clones were sequenced by immunoSEQ multiplex PCR, and TCRdb holds only the in-frame ones, with some missing. The sample records 40,000 to 45,000 clones, roughly 90% being singletons. The specimen was CD4+ T cells from peripheral blood mononuclear cells, collected before pregnancy. Receptors were obtained from a female donor with multiple sclerosis, enrolled in a pregnancy study.

The gene calls are TRBV18 and TRBJ1-2; D is unclear. The CDR3 has 14 residues. The germline V and J ends were trimmed by 2 bases and 0 bases, with 7 bases remaining between them. Germline V gene lookup returns CDR1 KGHSH and CDR2 LQKENI. The CDR3 DNA reads TGTGCCAGCTCACCAGAGTCTGCTAACTATGGCTACACCTTC. Protein sequence: CASSPESANYGYTF.

The V call is TRBV2, the J call TRBJ1-1, with 7 bases matching TRBD1. Losses at the gene ends were 11 bases for V and 5 bases for J; bases not matched to a gene: 8. Germline values: CDR1 SNHLY, CDR2 FYNNEI. The CDR3 length is 12 residues. This CDR3 is CAAGRGRTEAFF. The DNA for the CDR3 is TGTGCCGCGGGAAGGGGGCGAACTGAAGCTTTCTTT.

The rearrangement joins TRBV6-1 to TRBJ2-7; D may be TRBD2 (6 bases). This CDR3 comprises 15 residues. V shed 2 bases and J shed 7 bases, with 18 bases lying between them. The germline CDR1 and CDR2 sequences are MNHNS and SASEGT. CDR3 nucleotides: TGTGCCAGCAGTGAATACACCATACCCGCGGGGGAGCAGTACTTC. This sequence encodes CASSEYTIPAGEQYF.

This chain links TRBV7-2 with TRBJ1-3, with D tentatively TRBD1 (5 bases). CDR1 is SGHTA and CDR2 is FQGNSA in the germline V gene. V dropped 3 bases and J dropped 0 bases, with 12 bases sitting between them. The length of the CDR3 is 16 residues. As DNA, the CDR3 is TGTGCCAGCAGCTTCTCCGACAGAATCTCTGGAAACACCATATATTTT. This sequence encodes CASSFSDRISGNTIYF. The complete variable domain, with remaining parts taken from reference TRBV7-2 and TRBJ1-3, reads GAGVSQSPSNKVTEKGKDVELRCDPISGHTALYWYRQSLGQGLEFLIYFQGNSAPDKSGLPSDRFSAERTGGSVSTLTIQRTQQEDSAVYLCASSFSDRISGNTIYFGEGSWLTVV.

DNA of the CDR3: TGTGCCAGCAGCTACCCCCTAGCGGGAGGCAACATTCAGTACTTC. Amino acid sequence: CASSYPLAGGNIQYF. This chain joins TRBV5-8 and TRBJ2-4; 11 bases are a match to TRBD2. With 3 bases clipped from V and 7 bases from J, the junction kept 6 bases outside the gene matches. The germline gives CDR1 SGHTS, CDR2 YDEGEE. This CDR3 spans 15 amino acids.

This clone showed up just a few times. V gene TRBV7-3 combines with J gene TRBJ2-1, with D perhaps TRBD2 (5 bases). The ends were cut back, 3 bases at V and 7 bases at J, with 10 bases in the middle. The CDR3 loop spans 13 amino acids. The germline CDR1 and CDR2 sequences are SGHTA and FQGTGA. The CDR3 DNA reads TGTGCCAGCAGCTTGGGCGGGTGGAATGAGCAGTTCTTC. The encoded protein is CASSLGGWNEQFF.

J is TRBJ2-5 and V is TRBV27, with TRBD2 matching over 13 bases. J was trimmed by 3 bases and V by 6 bases; bases with no gene match: 4. The CDR3 loop spans 15 amino acids. Germline V gene data show CDR1 as MNHEY and CDR2 as SMNVEV (reference sequence). The CDR3 nucleotides read TGTGCCAGCAGAGCCGGGACTAGCGGGAAAGAGACCCAGTACTTC. Its protein is CASRAGTSGKETQYF.

The CDR3 protein is CASSNNRVTGELFF. CDR3 DNA sequence: TGTGCCAGCAGTAACAACAGGGTAACCGGGGAGCTGTTTTTT. The gene calls are TRBV6-5 and TRBJ2-2; D possibly corresponds to TRBD1 (6 bases). Germline loops: CDR1 MNHEY, CDR2 SVGAGI. V shed 5 bases and J shed 5 bases, with 12 bases lying between them. The CDR3 extends over 14 amino acids.

The V gene is TRBV7-2, the J gene TRBJ1-5; no clear D gene. The CDR3 is 15 amino acids. Germline CDR1 is SGHTA and CDR2 is FQGNSA. V was clipped by 6 bases and J by 1 base, with 13 bases between them. The CDR3 DNA follows: TGTGCCAGCAGTCCCTGGGGAGGCAGCAATCAGCCCCAGCATTTT. It specifies CASSPWGGSNQPQHF.

The genes are TRBV9 and TRBJ2-1; 9 bases match TRBD2. The CDR3 is 17 residues long. Unmatched junction bases numbered 6, after V lost 0 bases and J lost 2 bases. The germline V gene encodes CDR1 SGDLS and CDR2 YYNGEE. CDR3: CASSVDIAGVPYNEQFF. In nucleotides, the CDR3 is TGTGCCAGCAGCGTAGACATAGCGGGAGTCCCCTACAATGAGCAGTTCTTC.

The V and J genes are TRBV7-2 and TRBJ2-3, with TRBD2 matching 7 bases. V shed 5 bases and J 0 bases; nucleotides not matched to a gene: 5. The germline V gene encodes CDR1 SGHTA and CDR2 FQGNSA. The CDR3 is 15 amino acids. The CDR3 here is CASSQQAGSTDTQYF. The CDR3 DNA sequence: TGTGCCAGCAGCCAACAAGCGGGGAGCACAGATACGCAGTATTTT.

CDR3 sequence (DNA): TGTGCCAGCAGCCCGGGGGGGGTAGCGGCCGACGAGCAGTTCTTC. This sequence encodes CASSPGGVAADEQFF. V gene TRBV7-2 combines with J gene TRBJ2-1; 8 bases are shared with TRBD2. Germline lookup yields CDR1 SGHTA and CDR2 FQGNSA. The CDR3 totals 15 residues. The J segment lost 10 bases and the V segment lost 5 bases, leaving 13 bases of the junction unmatched.

The rearrangement joins TRBV7-2 to TRBJ2-3; TRBD2 agrees at 11 bases. Germline loops: CDR1 SGHTA, CDR2 FQGNSA. The CDR3 has 14 residues. Germline trimming cut 5 bases from V and 8 bases from J; bases unmatched to any gene: 6. The CDR3 DNA follows: TGTGCCAGCAGCCCTGATACTAGCGGGGGTACGCAGTATTTT. This sequence encodes CASSPDTSGGTQYF.

The chain uses TRBV10-1 and TRBJ2-7; 7 nucleotides match TRBD2. Germline assignment: CDR1 WNHNN and CDR2 SYGVQD (reference sequence). The CDR3 has 14 amino acids. Germline trimming cut 3 bases from V and 3 bases from J; bases unmatched to any gene: 5. CDR3 region: CASSDGGFDYEQYF. The CDR3, as DNA: TGCGCCAGCAGTGACGGGGGGTTCGACTACGAGCAGTACTTC.

This clone was seen a single time. This chain joins TRBV19 and TRBJ2-5, with D possibly being TRBD2 (6 bases). V shed 2 bases and J shed 5 bases, with 12 bases lying between them. The CDR3 is 14 residues long. From germline, CDR1 is LNHDA and CDR2 SQIVND (reference sequence). The CDR3: CASSIMRDSETQYF. DNA of the CDR3: TGTGCCAGTAGTATAATGCGGGATTCGGAGACCCAGTACTTC.

The chain employs TRBV4-2 and TRBJ2-3; 7 bases match TRBD2. V shed 0 bases and J 6 bases; nucleotides not matched to a gene: 9. The length of the CDR3 is 16 residues. Germline loops: CDR1 LGHNA, CDR2 YNFKEQ. As DNA, the CDR3 is TGTGCCAGCAGCCAAGAAAGGGGTACTAGCGCGGATACGCAGTATTTT. The encoded protein is CASSQERGTSADTQYF.

The chain couples TRBV19 to TRBJ1-5; D unclear. This CDR3 comprises 14 residues. Germline values: CDR1 LNHDA, CDR2 SQIVND (reference sequence). Trimming stripped 2 bases from V and 6 bases from J, with 11 bases between. This CDR3 reads CASSIRRDTQPQHF. In nucleotides, the CDR3 is TGTGCCAGTAGTATAAGGAGGGATACTCAGCCCCAGCATTTT. The full variable domain, its missing parts supplied by reference TRBV19 and TRBJ1-5, is DGGITQSPKYLFRKEGQNVTLSCEQNLNHDAMYWYRQDPGQGLRLIYYSQIVNDFQKGDIAEGYSVSREKKESFPLTVTSAQKNPTAFYLCASSIRRDTQPQHFGDGTRLSIL.

The rearrangement joins TRBV12-5 to TRBJ2-3; no definite D call. V was cut by 1 base and J by 2 bases, with 7 bases left in between. This CDR3 is 14 amino acids long. Looked up from germline, CDR1 is LGHNT and CDR2 is FRNRAP. The chain's CDR3 is CASGLGADTDTQYF. The CDR3 nucleotides are TGTGCTAGTGGTTTGGGTGCAGACACAGATACGCAGTATTTT.

The chain uses TRBV2 and TRBJ1-1; D perhaps matches TRBD1 (5 bases). The CDR3 extends over 12 amino acids. The germline CDR1 and CDR2 sequences are SNHLY and FYNNEI. CDR3 coding DNA: TGTGCTCAATCCGGGGGGAACACTGAAGCTTTCTTT. Translation: CAQSGGNTEAFF. The whole variable domain, remainder taken from reference TRBV2 and TRBJ1-1, is EPEVTQTPSHQVTQMGQEVILRCVPISNHLYFYWYRQILGQKVEFLVSFYNNEISEKSEIFDDQFSVERPDGSNFTLKIRSTKLEDSAMYFCAQSGGNTEAFFGQGTRLTVV.

This sequence joins TRBV4-3 and TRBJ1-4; D unresolved. The CDR3 covers 16 residues. V was pared by 0 bases and J by 0 bases, with 8 bases between. Germline V CDR1 and CDR2: LGHNA, YSLEER. The CDR3 is CASSQETGTTNEKLFF. CDR3 DNA sequence: TGCGCCAGCAGCCAAGAGACGGGGACAACTAATGAAAAACTGTTTTTT.

V and J are TRBV19 and TRBJ2-1; TRBD2 aligns across 9 bases. This CDR3 contains 20 residues. Germline V gene sequence: CDR1 LNHDA, CDR2 SQIVND (reference sequence). Trimming at V came to 1 base and at J to 3 bases, leaving 16 bases not matched to a gene. The chain's CDR3 is CASSIAGPGGGRAGYNEQFF. CDR3 sequence (DNA): TGTGCCAGTAGTATAGCAGGGCCCGGGGGCGGGAGGGCCGGCTACAATGAGCAGTTCTTC.

This clone was observed a handful of times. This rearrangement joins TRBV20-1 to TRBJ1-1; D is unresolved. The CDR3 contains 11 residues. Between the trimmed V and J ends, which lost 1 base and 3 bases, there was a span of 3 bases. The germline CDR1 and CDR2 sequences are DFQATT and SNEGSKA (reference sequence). The CDR3 nucleotides are TGCAGTGCTAGAGCTTACACTGAAGCTTTCTTT. Protein product: CSARAYTEAFF.

This chain joins TRBV19 and TRBJ1-2; D might be TRBD1 (6 bases). The CDR3 extends over 15 amino acids. Germline V lookup: CDR1 LNHDA, CDR2 SQIVND (reference sequence). Trimming shortened V by 5 bases and J by 0 bases, and 13 bases separated the two germline ends. The CDR3 region has the DNA TGTGCCAGTAGTGCGACGGGGACAACTAACTATGGCTACACCTTC. Amino acids: CASSATGTTNYGYTF. The full variable domain, rest sourced from reference TRBV19 and TRBJ1-2, is DGGITQSPKYLFRKEGQNVTLSCEQNLNHDAMYWYRQDPGQGLRLIYYSQIVNDFQKGDIAEGYSVSREKKESFPLTVTSAQKNPTAFYLCASSATGTTNYGYTFGSGTRLTVV.

The V and J genes are TRBV6-6 and TRBJ1-1, with D possibly matching TRBD1 (5 bases). CDR1 MNHNY and CDR2 SVGAGI come from the germline V gene (reference sequence). Trimming took off 2 bases at V and 4 bases at J, with 14 bases between the two ends. The CDR3 totals 15 residues. CDR3 loop: CASSYPGRGGTEAFF. CDR3 bases: TGTGCCAGCAGTTACCCGGGGCGGGGGGGCACTGAAGCTTTCTTT.

Here the CDR3 DNA reads TGTGCCAGCAGCTTCCAGGGGCCCTGGGGATACGAGCAGTACTTC. Protein product: CASSFQGPWGYEQYF. The chain joins TRBV27 to TRBJ2-7; perhaps TRBD1 as D (6 bases). Germline V gives CDR1 MNHEY, CDR2 SMNVEV (reference sequence). The CDR3 runs 15 residues. Deletions cut 6 bases from V and 4 bases from J, with 19 bases between.

This clone was observed a single time. The chain has TRBV10-3 and TRBJ1-2; 9 bases fit TRBD1. The trim removed 6 bases at V and 10 bases at J, leaving 9 bases unmatched. Germline V gene data show CDR1 as ENHRY and CDR2 as SYGVKD. The CDR3 spans 13 residues. CDR3 amino acids: CAISRDRAEDYTF. CDR3 nucleotides: TGTGCCATCAGCCGGGACAGGGCTGAGGACTACACCTTC.

The chain joins TRBV15 to TRBJ2-7, with a possible D match to TRBD2 (6 bases). This CDR3 is built from 15 residues. Germline assignment: CDR1 LNHNV and CDR2 YYDKDF (reference sequence). Deletions cut 3 bases from V and 6 bases from J, with 18 bases between. The CDR3 reads CATSSRYGTPAEQYF. The CDR3 DNA sequence: TGTGCCACCAGCAGTAGGTACGGGACTCCCGCCGAGCAGTACTTC.

This clone was seen a single time. V usage is TRBV9 and J usage is TRBJ1-4; 9 bases are a match to TRBD1. The ends lost 4 bases at V and 7 bases at J; junction bases unmatched: 8. The CDR3 extends over 15 amino acids. Germline V gene data show CDR1 as SGDLS and CDR2 as YYNGEE. This CDR3 is CASSPLQGAFEKLFF. CDR3 coding DNA: TGTGCCAGCAGCCCACTACAGGGGGCTTTTGAAAAACTGTTTTTT.

The genes are TRBV9 and TRBJ1-5; D not resolved. V was cut by 3 bases and J by 1 base, with 8 bases left in between. This CDR3 is built from 14 residues. CDR1 is SGDLS and CDR2 is YYNGEE in the germline V gene. CDR3 amino acids: CASSAQMSNQPQHF. The CDR3 DNA sequence: TGTGCCAGCAGCGCACAGATGAGCAATCAGCCCCAGCATTTT.

This clone was observed once. V gene TRBV5-4 combines with J gene TRBJ2-2, with 14 positions matching TRBD2. Germline trimming cut 4 bases from V and 7 bases from J; bases unmatched to any gene: 6. Germline CDR1 is SGHNT and CDR2 is YYREEE (reference sequence). The CDR3 totals 16 residues. DNA of the CDR3: TGTGCCAGCAGCCTCGGACTAGCGGGGGGTGACGGGGAGCTGTTTTTT. Its translation: CASSLGLAGGDGELFF.

This chain joins TRBV19 and TRBJ1-2, with 9 bases that match TRBD1. The CDR3 is made up of 17 amino acids. Germline lookup yields CDR1 LNHDA and CDR2 SQIVND (reference sequence). V lost 6 bases, J lost 4 bases, and 15 bases stayed unmatched. The CDR3 reads CASSAHLTGTGSYGYTF. The DNA of the CDR3 is TGTGCCAGTAGCGCCCACCTTACCGGGACAGGGAGCTATGGCTACACCTTC.

In this sample, this clone turned up once. J is TRBJ1-1 and V is TRBV6-1; 7 bases align to TRBD1. This CDR3 comprises 14 residues. J lost 2 bases, V lost 7 bases, and 7 bases had no gene match. CDR1 and CDR2 (germline): MNHNS, SASEGT. The CDR3 DNA reads TGTGCCAGCAATGACAGGGCGTTTAACACTGAAGCTTTCTTT. Its translation: CASNDRAFNTEAFF.